This TCR beta chain was identified in a study of OX40 agonist ivuxolimab in advanced cancers. Turning to the study itself: The patients got ivuxolimab, which is an agonistic anti-OX40 (CD134) antibody. Every 2 weeks, ivuxolimab was infused into the patients intravenously at between 0.01 and 10 mg/kg. Therapy given before enrollment (anti-PD-1, anti-PD-L1 or anti-CTLA-4) was allowed, and 35% to 45% had some.

Germline CDR1 reads KGHSH; CDR2 reads LQKENI. Trimming cost V 3 bases and J 3 bases, with 9 bases left between them. The CDR3 is made up of 13 amino acids. To note about this clone: Its antigen is not known.

Assay used: immunoSEQ multiplex PCR; TCRdb lists only in-frame clones, some missing. Of around 50,000 clones listed, 88% are singletons. Whole-study findings and limits: CD4+ and CD8+ blood T cells expanded clonally by week 6 at 0.1 to 3.0 mg/kg.

The V and J genes are TRBV18 and TRBJ2-7; D may be TRBD2 (6 bases). The source was CD4+ or CD8+ T cells sorted from blood, collected in a trial of the OX40 agonist ivuxolimab. The TCR comes from an adult with an advanced solid tumor such as melanoma, head and neck, liver or kidney cancer. The chain's CDR3 is CASSPSSGYEQYF. The CDR3 nucleotides are TGTGCCAGCTCACCTAGTAGCGGCTACGAGCAGTACTTC.